This T cell receptor beta chain was recovered during a study of CD8 T cells in Susac syndrome. Random-hexamer reverse transcription was applied to roughly 0.5 to 1 ug RNA. TCR beta CDR3 was amplified by immunoSEQ covering 54 Vbeta and 13 Jbeta. From the immunoSEQ multiplex PCR reads, TCRdb called clonotypes with MiXCR, one entry per CDR3 protein. The table has about 210,000 distinct CDR3 sequences, roughly 96% seen once. TCR beta sequences were obtained from blood CD8+ and CD4+ T cells. Both CD4+ and CD8+ T cells were negatively isolated, and TEMRA cells underwent FACS enrichment. This receptor was taken from a human donor with multiple sclerosis. The source material was CD4+ T cells from PBMCs.

The CDR3 DNA is TGCGCCAGCAGACCGCGGTCTGGGGGTGGCTACACCTTC. Translation: CASRPRSGGGYTF. The V gene is TRBV23-1, the J gene TRBJ1-2; TRBD1 is a possible D gene (5 bases). TRBV23-1 is given ORF status, its function remaining uncertain. CDR3 length: 13 residues. Trimming pared 6 bases from V and 7 bases from J, leaving 15 bases between.